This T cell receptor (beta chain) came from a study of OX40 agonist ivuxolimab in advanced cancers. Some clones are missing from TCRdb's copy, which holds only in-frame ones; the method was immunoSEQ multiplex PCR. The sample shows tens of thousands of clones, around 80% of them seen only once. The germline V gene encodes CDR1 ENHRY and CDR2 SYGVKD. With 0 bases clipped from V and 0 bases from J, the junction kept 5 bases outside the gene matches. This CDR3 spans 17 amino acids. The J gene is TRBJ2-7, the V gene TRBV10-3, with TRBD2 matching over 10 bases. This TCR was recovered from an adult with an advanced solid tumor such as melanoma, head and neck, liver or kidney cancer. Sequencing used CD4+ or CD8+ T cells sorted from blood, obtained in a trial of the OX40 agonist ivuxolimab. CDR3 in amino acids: CAISESLAGPSSYEQYF. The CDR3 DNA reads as TGTGCCATCAGTGAGTCACTAGCGGGGCCGAGCTCCTACGAGCAGTACTTC.